Listed below are T cell receptor beta chains from one sample, sequenced in a study of shared clonotypes between healthy human individuals. TCRdb's copy holds only in-frame clones and misses some; the assay was immunoSEQ multiplex PCR. The sample holds about half a million clones, approximately 84% seen once. Sequenced material: PBMCs. The origin of the receptors is a middle-aged woman in good health. Some clones in this sample may be carry-over from other donors' samples. The CDR3 runs from the conserved cysteine through the conserved F or W. Expanded clones are given a class, and other clones once, few, many or no size at all.

J gene: TRBJ2-3
V gene: TRBV27
clone size: .
CDR3 protein: CASSKREADTQYF

J gene: TRBJ2-5
V gene: TRBV6-1
clone size: .
CDR3 protein: CASRPGQGKETQYF

J gene: TRBJ1-5
V gene: TRBV7-2
clone size: .
CDR3 protein: CASSLDSNQPQHF

J gene: TRBJ1-2
V gene: TRBV7-9
clone size: .
CDR3 protein: CASSLGDYGYTF

J gene: TRBJ2-7
V gene: TRBV2
clone size: .
CDR3 protein: CASSEERGGGVRYF

J gene: TRBJ1-2
V gene: TRBV10-2
clone size: .
CDR3 protein: CATAPDRGSSSYTF

J gene: TRBJ2-2
V gene: TRBV9
clone size: few
CDR3 protein: CASSGRRQGTNTGELFF

J gene: TRBJ2-2
V gene: TRBV5-4
clone size: .
CDR3 protein: CASSLAQRTGELFF

J gene: TRBJ1-2
V gene: TRBV7-9
clone size: .
CDR3 protein: CASSSARGYGYTF

J gene: TRBJ2-2
V gene: TRBV29-1
clone size: once
CDR3 protein: CSGGRNTGELFF

J gene: TRBJ2-3
V gene: TRBV6-4
clone size: many
CDR3 protein: CASSEGGSPTDTQYF

J gene: TRBJ2-7
V gene: TRBV7-6
clone size: .
CDR3 protein: CASSLASGSYYEQYF

J gene: TRBJ2-7
V gene: TRBV19
clone size: .
CDR3 protein: CASSPQAEAYEQYF

J gene: TRBJ2-7
V gene: TRBV6-1
clone size: .
CDR3 protein: CASSGIGQGVSHEQYF

J gene: TRBJ2-1
V gene: TRBV18
clone size: .
CDR3 protein: CASSPLKREVYNEQFF

J gene: TRBJ2-7
V gene: TRBV7-2
clone size: .
CDR3 protein: CASNLGRERHEQYF

J gene: TRBJ1-1
V gene: TRBV6-1
clone size: .
CDR3 protein: CASSQTPGSDTEAFF

J gene: TRBJ1-1
V gene: TRBV7-4
clone size: .
CDR3 protein: CASSKDRYTEAFF

J gene: TRBJ1-6
V gene: TRBV4-1
clone size: .
CDR3 protein: CASSPGLTLHF

J gene: TRBJ2-2
V gene: TRBV5-4
clone size: few
CDR3 protein: CASSLWDRAGELFF

J gene: TRBJ2-5
V gene: TRBV28
clone size: .
CDR3 protein: CASSLGGRRETQYF

J gene: TRBJ2-7
V gene: TRBV19
clone size: .
CDR3 protein: CASSIGLAGTYEQYF

J gene: TRBJ2-4
V gene: TRBV30
clone size: .
CDR3 protein: CAAHDVWPLAKNIQYF

J gene: TRBJ2-3
V gene: TRBV10-3
clone size: once
CDR3 protein: CAISSGEGDTQYF

J gene: TRBJ1-3
V gene: TRBV18
clone size: .
CDR3 protein: CASSPGLGDSGNTIYF

J gene: TRBJ2-7
V gene: TRBV4-1
clone size: many
CDR3 protein: CASSQGLSGLRAEQYF

J gene: TRBJ2-7
V gene: TRBV6-5
clone size: .
CDR3 protein: CASSYSGAGGSYEQYF

J gene: TRBJ1-1
V gene: TRBV6-5
clone size: .
CDR3 protein: CASRPTGTGLTEAFF

J gene: TRBJ2-1
V gene: TRBV6-4
clone size: .
CDR3 protein: CASSSSSGRASYNEQFF

J gene: TRBJ2-2
V gene: TRBV7-9
clone size: .
CDR3 protein: CASSPSSGELFF

J gene: TRBJ2-3
V gene: TRBV9
clone size: .
CDR3 protein: CASSVGLAGTDTQYF

J gene: TRBJ2-5
V gene: TRBV19
clone size: .
CDR3 protein: CASSIFGGETQYF

J gene: TRBJ2-1
V gene: TRBV5-4
clone size: .
CDR3 protein: CASSLAAGGLFF

J gene: TRBJ2-1
V gene: TRBV5-1
clone size: .
CDR3 protein: CASSKLAGGPYNEQFF

J gene: TRBJ2-7
V gene: TRBV27
clone size: once
CDR3 protein: CASSPPGRATYEQYF

J gene: TRBJ1-3
V gene: TRBV18
clone size: .
CDR3 protein: CASPKWTPTTPPPTIYF

J gene: TRBJ2-2
V gene: TRBV14
clone size: many
CDR3 protein: CASSLIPGELFF

J gene: TRBJ2-3
V gene: TRBV4-1
clone size: .
CDR3 protein: CASSLRDRSGDTQYF

J gene: TRBJ2-1
V gene: TRBV27
clone size: .
CDR3 protein: CASSLGPVYNEQFF

J gene: TRBJ1-5
V gene: TRBV5-1
clone size: once
CDR3 protein: CASSLETPEKPQHF

J gene: TRBJ2-7
V gene: TRBV6-5
clone size: .
CDR3 protein: CASSYRAGPTYEQYF

J gene: TRBJ2-3
V gene: TRBV6-6
clone size: .
CDR3 protein: CASSYRDRGTDTQYF